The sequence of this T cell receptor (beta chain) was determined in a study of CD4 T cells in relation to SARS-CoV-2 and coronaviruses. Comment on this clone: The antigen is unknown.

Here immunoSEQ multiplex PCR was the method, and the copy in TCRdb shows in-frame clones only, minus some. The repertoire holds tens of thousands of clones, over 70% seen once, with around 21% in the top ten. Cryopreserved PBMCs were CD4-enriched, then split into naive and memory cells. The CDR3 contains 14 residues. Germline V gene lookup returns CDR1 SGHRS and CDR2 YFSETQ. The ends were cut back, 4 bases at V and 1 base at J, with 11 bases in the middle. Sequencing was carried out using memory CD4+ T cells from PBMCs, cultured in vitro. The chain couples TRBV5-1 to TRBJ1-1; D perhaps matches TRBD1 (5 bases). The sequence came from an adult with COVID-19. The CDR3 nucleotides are TGCGCCAGCAGCCCCTCGGACACGAACACTGAAGCTTTCTTT. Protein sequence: CASSPSDTNTEAFF.